Each of the 25 T cell receptor beta chains below was sequenced from the same sample in a study of spatial heterogeneity in lung cancer (dated by TCRdb to about 2019). What the study reported, not specific to this receptor: The number of expanded intratumoral alpha and beta TCRs correlated with the tumor nonsynonymous mutation count.

The time point tag for this specimen amounts to: sample taken at primary tumor resection. Receptor amplification or capture employed 5' RACE. Sequencing was carried out with a NextSeq 500. TCRdb reran the public reads through fastp at Q25 and MiXCR, keeping productive beta chains. Rows are combined by CDR3 protein, so each entry shows the most common genes and DNA. The sample table records 10,000 to 11,000 distinct CDR3 sequences; more than 7% of these occur just once. Clones ranked in the top ten supply 22% of the sample. No antigen has been assigned to these receptors. The source was lung tumor tissue, collected at surgery. These receptor sequences come from a female donor with early-stage non-small cell lung cancer.

In its sample, this clonotype is medium-sized. This beta chain is a stray sequence in a library constructed for alpha chains; its clone size is not meaningful. This chain joins TRBV7-2 and TRBJ2-7; perhaps TRBD1 as D (6 bases). Germline V lookup: CDR1 SGHTA, CDR2 FQGNSA. V shed 2 bases and J shed 2 bases, with 13 bases lying between them. The CDR3 is 15 amino acids. The chain's CDR3 is CASSLMAGAPYEQYF. CDR3 DNA: TGTGCCAGCAGCTTAATGGCAGGGGCCCCCTACGAGCAGTACTTC.

In its sample, this clonotype was seen many times. As an off-target read in a library built for alpha chains, this beta chain has a frequency of little significance. This chain uses TRBV5-1 with TRBJ1-1; D unresolved. Germline-derived CDR1 and CDR2 are SGHRS and YFSETQ. The CDR3 length is 11 residues. Trimming shortened V by 0 bases and J by 6 bases, and 3 bases separated the two germline ends. CDR3 region: CASSLGPEAFF. CDR3 sequence (DNA): TGCGCCAGCAGCTTGGGCCCTGAAGCTTTCTTT.

In this sample, this clonotype turned up many times. With the library built for alpha chains, this beta chain is off target and its frequency is not meaningful. The chain uses TRBV7-3 and TRBJ1-5, with D perhaps TRBD1 (6 bases). CDR3 size: 13 residues. Germline V gene lookup returns CDR1 SGHTA and CDR2 FQGTGA. Trimming shortened V by 0 bases and J by 7 bases, and 7 bases separated the two germline ends. The CDR3 is CASSLTGGQPQHF. For the CDR3, the DNA is TGTGCCAGCAGCTTAACAGGGGGACAGCCCCAGCATTTT.

In this sample, this clonotype turned up a few times. Within a library made for alpha chains, this beta chain is off target, and its count is uninformative. This rearrangement joins TRBV12-3 or TRBV12-4 to TRBJ2-7, with 7 nucleotides matching TRBD2. This CDR3 has 13 amino acids. J was trimmed by 2 bases and V by 5 bases; bases with no gene match: 3. CDR3 nucleotides: TGTGCCAGCAGTGGGACTATTGCCTACGAGCAGTACTTC. The encoded protein is CASSGTIAYEQYF.

On this clonotype itself: Because this beta chain is a stray read in a library intended to capture alpha chains, its abundance should not be given much weight. The gene calls are TRBV5-5 and TRBJ2-5; D call uncertain. Germline CDR1 and CDR2: SGHKS and YYEKEE (reference sequence). The CDR3 has 15 amino acids. V lost 1 base, J lost 1 base, and 11 bases lay in between. CDR3 sequence reads: CASSLSPHAQETQYF. The CDR3 DNA reads as TGTGCCAGCAGCTTGTCCCCTCACGCCCAAGAGACCCAGTACTTC.

At least ten counts were recorded for this clonotype. A library made for alpha chains picked up this beta chain off target, so its size means little. The J gene is TRBJ2-5, the V gene TRBV19, with D perhaps TRBD2 (6 bases). With 6 bases removed from V and 9 bases from J, the gap between germline ends came to 17 bases. The CDR3 extends over 13 amino acids. Germline CDR1 is LNHDA and CDR2 is SQIVND (reference sequence). The CDR3: CASSNRRGVAQYF. In DNA, the CDR3 is TGTGCCAGTAGCAACAGGCGCGGGGTGGCCCAGTACTTC.

This clonotype was seen repeatedly, ten times or more. This beta chain is a stray read from a library made for alpha chains; its abundance is not meaningful. V is TRBV12-3 or TRBV12-4 and J is TRBJ1-1; D is undetermined. V lost 0 bases and J lost 0, with 11 bases in between. This CDR3 spans 16 amino acids. The CDR3 DNA reads as TGTGCCAGCAGTTTAGCGGAGCTAGTCATGAACACTGAAGCTTTCTTT. Translating gives CASSLAELVMNTEAFF.

This clonotype was counted ten times or more. This beta chain slipped into a library made for alpha chains as a stray read, so its size is not meaningful. The CDR3: CASRETGVTGELFF. CDR3 in DNA: TGTGCCAGCAGAGAGACAGGGGTCACCGGGGAGCTGTTTTTT. The gene calls are TRBV5-6 and TRBJ2-2; 8 nucleotides line up with TRBD1. The length of the CDR3 is 14 residues. V shed 5 bases, J shed 4 bases, and the junction held 4 bases outside the gene matches. Germline V gives CDR1 SGHDT, CDR2 YYEEEE. The full variable domain, completed using reference TRBV5-6 and TRBJ2-2, is DAGVTQSPTHLIKTRGQQVTLRCSPKSGHDTVSWYQQALGQGPQFIFQYYEEEERQRGNFPDRFSGHQFPNYSSELNVNALLLGDSALYLCASRETGVTGELFFGEGSRLTVL.

A note on this clonotype: This beta chain appears as a stray read in a library generated for alpha chains; its size is not informative. J is TRBJ1-1 and V is TRBV6-1; D might be TRBD1 (5 bases). Germline V lookup: CDR1 MNHNS, CDR2 SASEGT. This CDR3 spans 13 amino acids. With 4 bases removed from V and 3 bases from J, the gap between germline ends came to 9 bases. Here the CDR3 reads CASSVRGDTEAFF. The DNA of the CDR3 is TGTGCCAGCAGTGTGAGAGGGGACACTGAAGCTTTCTTT.

This clonotype was detected ten times or more. The library was built for alpha chains, so this beta chain is an off-target read and its size means little. This chain connects TRBV5-4 to TRBJ1-6, with D possibly being TRBD1 (5 bases). Trimming took 0 bases from V and 9 from J, leaving 22 bases between them. From germline, CDR1 is SGHNT and CDR2 YYREEE (reference sequence). CDR3 length: 18 amino acids. DNA for the CDR3: TGTGCCAGCAGCTTGGCCGGGAGGGGATCACGGGTCGGTTCACCCCTCCACTTT. This translates into CASSLAGRGSRVGSPLHF.

This clonotype was seen ten or more times. Because the library targeted alpha chains, this beta chain is an off-target read whose size means little. The chain joins TRBV20-1 to TRBJ1-2; TRBD1 agrees at 7 bases. The length of the CDR3 is 11 residues. Germline V gene sequence: CDR1 DFQATT, CDR2 SNEGSKA (reference sequence). In DNA form, the CDR3 reads TGCCGGGGACAGACAAGAGGCGGCTACACCTTC. It yields the protein CRGQTRGGYTF.

By share of the sample, this clonotype is large. This beta chain is a stray read from a library made for alpha chains; its abundance is not meaningful. V and J are TRBV7-2 and TRBJ1-3; 8 bases map to TRBD1. CDR1 is SGHTA, CDR2 FQGNSA, per germline. CDR3 length equals 16 residues. V trimming: 5 bases; J trimming: 0 bases; junction bases outside the gene matches: 6. The CDR3 region is CASSPDRASSGNTIYF. CDR3 DNA: TGTGCCAGCAGCCCGGACAGGGCGAGCTCTGGAAACACCATATATTTT.

This clonotype was observed many times. Because this beta chain is a stray read in a library intended to capture alpha chains, its abundance should not be given much weight. The J gene is TRBJ1-4, the V gene TRBV6-1; D gene unclear. Trimming cost V 4 bases and J 4 bases, with 7 bases left between them. Germline CDR1 MNHNS, CDR2 SASEGT. This CDR3 region has 13 residues. CDR3 sequence: CASSVSINEKLFF. The CDR3 DNA follows: TGTGCCAGCAGTGTTTCCATTAATGAAAAACTGTTTTTT.

At least ten counts were recorded for this clonotype. Being off target in a library aimed at alpha chains, this beta chain has a size of little meaning. This chain links TRBV9 with TRBJ1-2, with TRBD1 matching over 11 bases. CDR1 is SGDLS and CDR2 is YYNGEE in the germline V gene. The CDR3 spans 16 residues. Unmatched junction bases numbered 13, after V lost 4 bases and J lost 8 bases. The CDR3 region is CASSLFDGQGADGYTF. The CDR3, as DNA: TGTGCCAGCAGCCTCTTTGATGGACAGGGGGCGGACGGCTACACCTTC.

This clonotype has at least ten counts. Since it is a stray read in a library aimed at alpha chains, this beta chain has a size that is not meaningful. The CDR3 reads CASSYGLSGGAADTQYF. CDR3 DNA: TGTGCCAGCAGTTACGGTCTGAGCGGGGGGGCCGCAGATACGCAGTATTTT. The chain recombines TRBV6-5 with TRBJ2-3; TRBD2 agrees at 10 bases. Germline-derived CDR1 and CDR2 are MNHEY and SVGAGI. CDR3 size: 17 residues. V gave up 2 bases and J gave up 4 bases; unmatched junction bases: 9.

Of note for this clonotype: This may arise from a read error, as a much more abundant clone is one base away. This beta chain turned up in a library designed for alpha chains; as an off-target read, its abundance says little. The genes are TRBV7-2 and TRBJ1-5, with TRBD1 matching over 7 bases. With V trimmed by 5 bases and J by 2 bases, 9 bases remained unmatched. This CDR3 region has 16 residues. Germline loops: CDR1 SGHTA, CDR2 FQGNSA. The chain's CDR3 is CASSPIRQGGNQPQHF. The CDR3 coding sequence is TGTGCCAGCAGCCCAATCCGACAGGGAGGCAATCAGCCCCAGCATTTT.

This clonotype has ten or more counts. The size of this beta chain means little, since it is a stray read in a library made for alpha chains. V usage is TRBV15 and J usage is TRBJ2-3; 9 positions agree with TRBD2. The V and J ends lost 0 bases and 5 bases, in that order; junction bases with no gene match: 9. This CDR3 is 17 amino acids long. Germline V gives CDR1 LNHNV, CDR2 YYDKDF (reference sequence). CDR3 region: CATSRDLGSSGEDTQYF. The CDR3 bases are TGTGCCACCAGCAGAGATCTGGGGTCTAGCGGGGAAGATACGCAGTATTTT.

Turning to this clonotype: This beta chain appears as a stray read in a library generated for alpha chains; its size is not informative. The V call is TRBV12-3 or TRBV12-4, the J call TRBJ2-3; 8 bases are a match to TRBD2. Trimming at V came to 2 bases and at J to 5 bases, leaving 6 bases not matched to a gene. This CDR3 has 15 residues. In DNA form, the CDR3 reads TGTGCCAGCAGTTTACTGCGGGGGGTCAGAGATACGCAGTATTTT. Amino acid sequence: CASSLLRGVRDTQYF.

This clonotype showed up many times. Within a library made for alpha chains, this beta chain is off target, and its count is uninformative. The chain combines TRBV5-1 with TRBJ2-7, with D tentatively TRBD2 (7 bases). Germline V gives CDR1 SGHRS, CDR2 YFSETQ. With 2 bases removed from V and 2 bases from J, the gap between germline ends came to 20 bases. This CDR3 is built from 17 residues. CDR3 amino acids: CASSLTGSRGGAYEQYF. The CDR3 DNA sequence: TGCGCCAGCAGCTTAACAGGCAGTAGGGGGGGAGCCTACGAGCAGTACTTC.

This clonotype has ten or more counts. Since the library was made to target alpha chains, this beta chain is a stray read and its abundance is not meaningful. This chain links TRBV4-3 with TRBJ1-1, with a weak D call TRBD1 (6 bases). The length of the CDR3 is 17 residues. Trimming left V 0 bases short and J 1 base short, with 15 bases between. Germline assignment: CDR1 LGHNA and CDR2 YSLEER. The CDR3 sequence is CASSQEGGRLSNTEAFF. In DNA, the CDR3 is TGCGCCAGCAGCCAAGAGGGGGGCAGGCTCTCGAACACTGAAGCTTTCTTT.

This clonotype was seen at least ten times. This beta chain lies outside the target of a library built for alpha chains; its clone size means little. The rearrangement joins TRBV18 to TRBJ1-2, with D possibly being TRBD1 (6 bases). This CDR3 has 15 amino acids. Trimming pared 0 bases from V and 0 bases from J, leaving 8 bases between. Germline CDR1 reads KGHSH; CDR2 reads LQKENI. CDR3 sequence reads: CASSPPQGTNYGYTF. DNA for the CDR3: TGTGCCAGCTCACCACCCCAGGGGACTAACTATGGCTACACCTTC. The whole variable domain, remainder taken from reference TRBV18 and TRBJ1-2, is NAGVMQNPRHLVRRRGQEARLRCSPMKGHSHVYWYRQLPEEGLKFMVYLQKENIIDESGMPKERFSAEFPKEGPSILRIQQVVRGDSAAYFCASSPPQGTNYGYTFGSGTRLTVV.

This clonotype has a count of ten or more. This beta chain lies outside the target of a library built for alpha chains; its clone size means little. The chain combines TRBV20-1 with TRBJ1-6, with 8 bases lining up with TRBD1. The CDR3 is 16 residues long. With 1 base clipped from V and 10 bases from J, the junction kept 12 bases outside the gene matches. Germline CDR1 and CDR2: DFQATT and SNEGSKA (reference sequence). In DNA form, the CDR3 reads TGCAGTGCTAGAGGTACCAGACAGGGGCCCGAATCACCCCTCCACTTT. It is translated as CSARGTRQGPESPLHF.

This clonotype was counted at least ten times. The library was designed around alpha chains, so this beta chain is a stray read whose abundance carries little weight. The CDR3 nucleotides read TGTGCCAGCAGTCTCACTAGCGTTCGCCAAGAGACCCAGTACTTC. This encodes CASSLTSVRQETQYF. The V gene is TRBV12-3 or TRBV12-4, the J gene TRBJ2-5, with 7 positions matching TRBD2. The CDR3 loop spans 15 amino acids. The junction had 7 bases not matched to a gene; V was cut back by 5 bases and J by 1 base.

This clonotype has a count of ten or more. Because the library targeted alpha chains, this beta chain is an off-target read whose size means little. The CDR3 DNA reads TGTGCCAGCAGAAGGATCGGTGGCGGGGAGCTGTTTTTT. Translating it yields CASRRIGGGELFF. V usage is TRBV7-2 and J usage is TRBJ2-2; D is unclear. Germline CDR1 is SGHTA and CDR2 is FQGNSA. The CDR3 totals 13 residues. V was shortened by 6 bases and J by 7 bases, with 12 bases between the two germline ends.

This clonotype appeared many times. In a library made to pick up alpha chains, this beta chain is a stray read with a size that means little. The chain employs TRBV4-1 and TRBJ2-3; tentative D call: TRBD2 (6 bases). This CDR3 region has 14 residues. V dropped 4 bases and J dropped 4 bases, with 12 bases sitting between them. Germline lookup yields CDR1 MGHRA and CDR2 YSYEKL. In DNA, the CDR3 is TGCGCCAGCAGCCTTCCGACTAGTCCAGATACGCAGTATTTT. This gives the protein CASSLPTSPDTQYF.